These T cell receptor beta chains were read from a single sample in a study of blood T cell repertoires in COVID-19. Produced via immunoSEQ multiplex PCR; TCRdb's table is partial and in-frame only. The sample has 100,000 to 150,000 clones; around 90% are singletons. Sequenced sample: peripheral blood. The origin of the receptors is a man in his sixties with COVID-19, enrolled during active disease. The CDR3 runs from the conserved cysteine through the conserved F or W. D genes are given only for firm matches. Clone size is stated in some rows and not others, as once, few, many or a class when expanded.

. TRBJ1-1 TRBV5-6 TRBD1 CASSPMTGSVSTEAFF TGTGCCAGCAGCCCTATGACAGGGTCCGTAAGCACTGAAGCTTTCTTT
. TRBJ2-7 TRBV18 . CASSPSAAGRIGEQYF TGTGCCAGCTCACCATCCGCAGCAGGGAGGATAGGCGAGCAGTACTTC
. TRBJ2-3 TRBV29-1 . CSVGDGRLTDTQYF TGCAGCGTTGGCGACGGGAGACTCACAGATACGCAGTATTTT
. TRBJ2-1 TRBV7-9 . CASSPQGSGEQFF TGTGCCAGCAGCCCCCAGGGGTCCGGGGAGCAGTTCTTC
. TRBJ1-6 TRBV6-4 TRBD1 CASSVLPGQVGLSLHF TGTGCCAGCAGTGTGTTGCCGGGACAGGTGGGTTTGAGCCTCCACTTT
. TRBJ1-2 TRBV7-8 . CASSLAEINYGYTF TGTGCCAGCAGCTTAGCGGAGATTAACTATGGCTACACCTTC
. TRBJ2-1 TRBV2 TRBD2 CASSENQRGINEQFF TGTGCCAGCAGTGAAAATCAGCGGGGGATAAATGAGCAGTTCTTC
. TRBJ2-1 TRBV4-1 TRBD1 CASSQIRDRGRNEQFF TGCGCCAGCAGCCAAATCCGGGACAGGGGGCGCAATGAGCAGTTCTTC
. TRBJ1-1 TRBV5-1 . CASSLEAGDTEAFF TGCGCCAGCAGCTTGGAAGCGGGGGACACTGAAGCTTTCTTT
. TRBJ2-7 TRBV3-1/TRBV3-2 TRBD1 CASSQTGKLYEQYF TGTGCCAGCAGCCAGACAGGGAAGCTCTACGAGCAGTACTTC
once TRBJ2-7 TRBV28 TRBD2 CASSFLAGSYEQYF TGTGCCAGCAGTTTCCTAGCGGGGTCCTACGAGCAGTACTTC
. TRBJ2-5 TRBV7-9 . CASSLALAGETQYF TGTGCCAGCAGCTTAGCGCTAGCCGGGGAGACCCAGTACTTC
. TRBJ1-1 TRBV7-9 . CASSLDRGEAFF TGTGCCAGCAGCTTAGATAGGGGTGAAGCTTTCTTT
. TRBJ2-3 TRBV29-1 TRBD2 CSVEDRRGADTQYF TGCAGCGTTGAAGACCGCCGGGGGGCAGATACGCAGTATTTT
once TRBJ1-1 TRBV7-3 . CASSLGAESTEAFF TGTGCCAGCAGCTTAGGGGCGGAATCCACTGAAGCTTTCTTT
few TRBJ1-1 TRBV18 . CASSVIPGNTEAFF TGTGCCAGCTCCGTAATTCCGGGGAACACTGAAGCTTTCTTT
. TRBJ2-7 TRBV4-1 . CASSQEQGYEQYF TGCGCCAGCAGCCAAGAACAGGGTTACGAGCAGTACTTC
. TRBJ2-1 TRBV3-1/TRBV3-2 TRBD2 CASSPGLAAYNEQFF TGTGCCAGCAGCCCAGGACTAGCGGCTTACAATGAGCAGTTCTTC
. TRBJ1-5 TRBV18 . CASSRVNQPQHF TGTGCCAGCTCCCGTGTCAATCAGCCCCAGCATTTT
. TRBJ1-2 TRBV19 . CASSIGGIYGYTF TGTGCCAGTAGTATAGGCGGGATCTATGGCTACACCTTC
once TRBJ2-1 TRBV18 TRBD2 CASSPLLAGVEQFF TGTGCCAGCTCACCACTTCTAGCGGGAGTCGAGCAGTTCTTC
. TRBJ1-1 TRBV7-8 . CASSLVNREAFF TGTGCCAGCAGCTTAGTCAACAGAGAAGCTTTCTTT
. TRBJ2-6 TRBV27 . CASSSQPSGYGANVLTF TGTGCCAGCAGTTCCCAGCCCTCAGGGTATGGGGCCAACGTCCTGACTTTC
once TRBJ2-3 TRBV4-2 TRBD2 CASSQRLGLAGGGDTQYF TGTGCCAGCAGCCAACGTCTCGGACTAGCGGGAGGTGGGGATACGCAGTATTTT
. TRBJ2-1 TRBV30 TRBD1 CAWSPGQGFYEQFF TGTGCCTGGTCCCCCGGACAGGGGTTCTATGAGCAGTTCTTC
. TRBJ1-2 TRBV28 TRBD1 CASRPTGGGGYTF TGTGCCAGCAGGCCCACAGGGGGGGGAGGCTACACCTTC
once TRBJ2-7 TRBV2 . CASSAAGIHEQYF TGTGCCAGCAGTGCCGCAGGGATCCACGAGCAGTACTTC
. TRBJ2-3 TRBV11-3 TRBD2 CASSLEGTSTDTQYF TGTGCCAGCAGCTTAGAAGGGACTAGTACAGATACGCAGTATTTT
. TRBJ1-2 TRBV5-1 . CASSQTRANYGYTF TGCGCCAGCAGCCAGACAAGAGCTAACTATGGCTACACCTTC
once TRBJ2-2 TRBV30 . CASWGVIANTGELFF TGTGCCTCATGGGGGGTTATCGCGAACACCGGGGAGCTGTTTTTT
. TRBJ2-7 TRBV9 TRBD1 CASSVGDSHNEQYF TGTGCCAGCAGCGTAGGGGACAGCCACAACGAGCAGTACTTC